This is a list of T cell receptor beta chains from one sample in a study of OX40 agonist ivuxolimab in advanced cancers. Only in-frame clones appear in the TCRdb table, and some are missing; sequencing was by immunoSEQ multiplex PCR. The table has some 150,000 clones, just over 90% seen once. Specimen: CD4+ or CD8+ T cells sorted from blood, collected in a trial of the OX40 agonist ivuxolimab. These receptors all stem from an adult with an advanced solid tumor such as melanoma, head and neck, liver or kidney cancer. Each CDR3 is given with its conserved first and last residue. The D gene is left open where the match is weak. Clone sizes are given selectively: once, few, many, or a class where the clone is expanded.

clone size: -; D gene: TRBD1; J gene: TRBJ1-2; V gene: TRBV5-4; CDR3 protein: CASSADRNYGYTF; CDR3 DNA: TGTGCCAGCAGCGCGGACAGGAACTATGGCTACACCTTC
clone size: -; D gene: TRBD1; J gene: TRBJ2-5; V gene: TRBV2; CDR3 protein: CASSGQGTPQETQYF; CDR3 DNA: TGTGCCAGCAGTGGACAGGGAACCCCTCAAGAGACCCAGTACTTC
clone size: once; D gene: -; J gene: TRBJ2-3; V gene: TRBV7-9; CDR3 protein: CASSLGVGTAGTDTQYF; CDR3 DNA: TGTGCCAGCAGCTTGGGAGTCGGGACGGCTGGCACAGATACGCAGTATTTT
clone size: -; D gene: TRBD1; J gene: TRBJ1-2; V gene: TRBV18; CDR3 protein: CASSPGQGGLLYGYTF; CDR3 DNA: TGTGCCAGCTCACCGGGACAGGGGGGCCTTTTGTATGGCTACACCTTC
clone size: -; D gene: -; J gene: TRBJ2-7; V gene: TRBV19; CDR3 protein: CASSRQATYEQYF; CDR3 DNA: TGTGCCAGTAGTCGACAGGCGACCTACGAGCAGTACTTC
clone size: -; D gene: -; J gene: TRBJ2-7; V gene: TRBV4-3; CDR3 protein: CASSQDGTGTYEQYF; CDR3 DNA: TGCGCCAGCAGCCAGGATGGGACGGGGACCTACGAGCAGTACTTC
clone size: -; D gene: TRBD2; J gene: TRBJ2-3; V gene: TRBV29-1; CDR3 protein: CSVGKPKLAGTDTQYF; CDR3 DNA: TGCAGCGTTGGGAAACCCAAGCTAGCGGGAACAGATACGCAGTATTTT
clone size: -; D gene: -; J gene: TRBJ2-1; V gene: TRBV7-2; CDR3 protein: CASSPQGLAHGNEQFF; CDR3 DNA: TGTGCCAGCAGCCCCCAGGGGCTAGCGCATGGTAATGAGCAGTTCTTC
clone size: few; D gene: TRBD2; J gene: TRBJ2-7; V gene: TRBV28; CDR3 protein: CASSSPGLHIPYEQYF; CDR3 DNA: TGTGCCAGCAGTTCCCCGGGACTACACATCCCCTACGAGCAGTACTTC
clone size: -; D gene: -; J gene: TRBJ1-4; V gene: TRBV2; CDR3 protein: CASIREIGYEKLFF; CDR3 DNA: TGTGCCAGCATTCGGGAAATCGGGTATGAAAAACTGTTTTTT
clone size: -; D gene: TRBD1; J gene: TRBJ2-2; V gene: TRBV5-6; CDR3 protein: CASSPDRGVFSTGELFF; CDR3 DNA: TGTGCCAGCAGTCCGGACAGGGGAGTATTTAGCACCGGGGAGCTGTTTTTT
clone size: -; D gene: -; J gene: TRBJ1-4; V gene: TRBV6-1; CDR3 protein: CASSAGTTNEKLFF; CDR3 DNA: TGTGCCAGCAGTGCGGGGACAACTAATGAAAAACTGTTTTTT
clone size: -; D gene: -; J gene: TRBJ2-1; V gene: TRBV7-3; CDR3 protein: CASSQGSRNEQFF; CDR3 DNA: TGTGCCAGCAGCCAGGGGTCTCGCAACGAGCAGTTCTTC
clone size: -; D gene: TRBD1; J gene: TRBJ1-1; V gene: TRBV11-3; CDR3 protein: CASSPRQGAEAFF; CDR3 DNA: TGTGCCAGCAGCCCGCGACAGGGCGCTGAAGCTTTCTTT
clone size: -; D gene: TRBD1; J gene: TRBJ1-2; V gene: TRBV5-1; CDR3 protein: CASSEGQGFYGYTF; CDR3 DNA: TGCGCCAGCAGCGAAGGACAGGGCTTCTATGGCTACACCTTC
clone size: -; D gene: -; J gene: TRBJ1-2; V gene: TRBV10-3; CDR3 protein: CAISAAGNGYTF; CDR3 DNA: TGTGCCATCAGTGCGGCTGGGAATGGCTACACCTTC
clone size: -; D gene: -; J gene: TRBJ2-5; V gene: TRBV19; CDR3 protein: CASSETGQETQYF; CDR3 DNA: TGTGCCAGTAGCGAGACAGGCCAAGAGACCCAGTACTTC
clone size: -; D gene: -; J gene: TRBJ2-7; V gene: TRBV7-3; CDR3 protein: CASSLGAGPYEQYF; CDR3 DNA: TGTGCCAGCAGCTTAGGCGCGGGCCCCTACGAGCAGTACTTC
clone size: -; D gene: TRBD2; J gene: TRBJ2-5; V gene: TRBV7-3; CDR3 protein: CASSFEAGGPLETQYF; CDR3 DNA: TGTGCCAGCAGCTTTGAGGCGGGAGGGCCCTTAGAGACCCAGTACTTC
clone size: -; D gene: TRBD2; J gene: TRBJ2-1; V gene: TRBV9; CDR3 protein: CASSVGLAGNNEQFF; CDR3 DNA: TGTGCCAGCAGCGTAGGGCTAGCGGGAAACAATGAGCAGTTCTTC
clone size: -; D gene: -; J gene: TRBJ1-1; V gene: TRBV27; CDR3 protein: CASGFLDRLPEAFF; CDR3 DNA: TGTGCCAGCGGATTTCTAGACAGGCTCCCTGAAGCTTTCTTT
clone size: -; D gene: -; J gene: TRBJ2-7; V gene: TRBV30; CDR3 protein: CAWSWALSPYEQYF; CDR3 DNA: TGTGCCTGGTCCTGGGCTCTAAGCCCCTACGAGCAGTACTTC
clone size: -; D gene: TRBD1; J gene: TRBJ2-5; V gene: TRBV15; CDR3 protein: CATSIGQGPQYF; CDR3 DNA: TGTGCCACCAGCATTGGACAGGGCCCCCAGTACTTC
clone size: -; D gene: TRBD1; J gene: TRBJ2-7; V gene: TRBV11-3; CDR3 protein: CASSSGTGDAFSYEQYF; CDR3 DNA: TGTGCCAGCAGCTCAGGGACAGGGGACGCGTTCTCCTACGAGCAGTACTTC
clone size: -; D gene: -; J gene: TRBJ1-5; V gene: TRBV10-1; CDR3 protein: CAEEVGDYCQPQHF; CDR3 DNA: TGCGCTGAGGAGGTAGGGGACTACTGTCAGCCCCAGCATTTT
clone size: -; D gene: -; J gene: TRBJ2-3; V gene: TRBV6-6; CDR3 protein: CASSPRGGSTDTQYF; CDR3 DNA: TGTGCCAGCAGTCCCAGGGGGGGGAGCACAGATACGCAGTATTTT
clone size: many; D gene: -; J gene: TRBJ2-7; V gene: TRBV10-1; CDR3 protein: CASSELQAPSYEQYF; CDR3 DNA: TGCGCCAGCAGTGAACTACAGGCCCCCTCCTACGAGCAGTACTTC
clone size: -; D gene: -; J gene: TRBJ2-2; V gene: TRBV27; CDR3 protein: CASSFEPYSFSGNTGELFF; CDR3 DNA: TGTGCCAGCAGTTTCGAACCCTACTCGTTCTCAGGGAACACCGGGGAGCTGTTTTTT
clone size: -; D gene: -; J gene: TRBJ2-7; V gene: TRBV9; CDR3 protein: CASSVEPLPGYEQYF; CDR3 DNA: TGTGCCAGCAGCGTAGAACCGCTTCCTGGCTACGAGCAGTACTTC
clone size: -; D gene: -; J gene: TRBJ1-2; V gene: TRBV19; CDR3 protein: CASSMGWTRRDYGYTF; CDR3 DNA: TGTGCCAGTAGTATGGGGTGGACACGACGGGACTATGGCTACACCTTC
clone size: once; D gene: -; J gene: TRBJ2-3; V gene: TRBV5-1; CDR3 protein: CASSLVYGDTDTQYF; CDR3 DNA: TGCGCCAGCAGCTTGGTTTATGGGGACACAGATACGCAGTATTTT
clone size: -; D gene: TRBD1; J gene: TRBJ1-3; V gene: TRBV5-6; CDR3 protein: CASSLARDRGPGNTIYF; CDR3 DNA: TGTGCCAGCAGCTTGGCTAGGGACAGGGGGCCAGGAAACACCATATATTTT
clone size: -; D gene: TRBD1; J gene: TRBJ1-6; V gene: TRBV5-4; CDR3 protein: CASSSGGQHNSPLHF; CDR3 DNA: TGTGCCAGCAGCTCCGGGGGACAGCATAATTCACCCCTCCACTTT
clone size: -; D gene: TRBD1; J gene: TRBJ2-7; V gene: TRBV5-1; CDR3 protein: CASSRQLGQGGEQYF; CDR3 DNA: TGCGCCAGCAGCCGACAGTTGGGACAGGGTGGCGAGCAGTACTTC
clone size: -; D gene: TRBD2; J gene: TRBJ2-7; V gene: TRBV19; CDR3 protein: CASSITSAGAYEQYF; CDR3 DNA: TGTGCCAGTAGTATAACTAGCGCTGGGGCCTACGAGCAGTACTTC
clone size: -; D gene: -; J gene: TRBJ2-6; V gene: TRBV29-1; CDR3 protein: CSVPSIGRFTSGANVLTF; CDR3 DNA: TGCAGCGTTCCGAGTATAGGCAGGTTCACCTCTGGGGCCAACGTCCTGACTTTC
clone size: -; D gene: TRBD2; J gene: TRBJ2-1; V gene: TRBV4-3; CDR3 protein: CASSRGLAGLTYNEQFF; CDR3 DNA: TGCGCCAGCAGCCGGGGACTAGCGGGATTAACATACAATGAGCAGTTCTTC
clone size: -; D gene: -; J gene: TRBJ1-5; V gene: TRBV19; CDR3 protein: CASSSFTGGRQPQHF; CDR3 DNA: TGTGCCAGTAGTTCCTTCACTGGGGGCAGGCAGCCCCAGCATTTT
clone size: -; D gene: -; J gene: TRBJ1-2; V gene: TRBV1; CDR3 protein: CTSSQDERSEGGTNYGYTF; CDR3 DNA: TGCACCAGCAGCCAAGATGAAAGGTCGGAGGGAGGGACTAACTATGGCTACACCTTC
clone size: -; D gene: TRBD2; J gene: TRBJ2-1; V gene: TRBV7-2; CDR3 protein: CASSPWTSGGGNEQFF; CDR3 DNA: TGTGCCAGCAGCCCGTGGACTAGCGGGGGAGGCAATGAGCAGTTCTTC
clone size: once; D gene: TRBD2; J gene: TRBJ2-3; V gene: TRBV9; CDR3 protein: CASSGTSGGKDTQYF; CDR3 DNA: TGTGCCAGCAGCGGAACTAGCGGGGGCAAAGATACGCAGTATTTT
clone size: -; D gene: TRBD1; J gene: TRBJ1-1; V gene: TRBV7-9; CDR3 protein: CASSLGDRGATEAFF; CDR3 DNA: TGTGCCAGCAGCTTAGGGGACAGGGGAGCCACTGAAGCTTTCTTT
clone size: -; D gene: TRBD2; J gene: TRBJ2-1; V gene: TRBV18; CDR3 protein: CASSASSGSVNEQFF; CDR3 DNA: TGTGCCAGCTCAGCCTCTAGCGGGAGTGTGAATGAGCAGTTCTTC
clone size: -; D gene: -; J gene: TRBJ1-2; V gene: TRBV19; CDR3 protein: CASTPKDSLVGYTF; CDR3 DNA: TGTGCCAGTACCCCAAAGGACAGTCTGGTTGGCTACACCTTC
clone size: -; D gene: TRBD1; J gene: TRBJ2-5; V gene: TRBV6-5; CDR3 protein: CASSARQGLGETQYF; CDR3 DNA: TGTGCCAGCAGTGCCCGACAGGGTCTCGGAGAGACCCAGTACTTC
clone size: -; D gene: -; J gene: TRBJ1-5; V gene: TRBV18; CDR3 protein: CASSRRVGGNQPQHF; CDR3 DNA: TGTGCCAGCTCACGTAGGGTAGGGGGGAATCAGCCCCAGCATTTT
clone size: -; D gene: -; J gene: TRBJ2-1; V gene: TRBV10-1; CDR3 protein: CASSERVGGSYNEQFF; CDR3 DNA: TGCGCCAGCAGTGAACGAGTCGGGGGTTCCTACAATGAGCAGTTCTTC
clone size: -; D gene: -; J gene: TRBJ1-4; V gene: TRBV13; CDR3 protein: CASSFSEKLFF; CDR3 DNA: TGTGCCAGCAGCTTTTCCGAAAAACTGTTTTTT
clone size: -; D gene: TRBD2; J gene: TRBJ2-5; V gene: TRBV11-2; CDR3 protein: CASSPVGLAGGPPETQYF; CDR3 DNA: TGTGCCAGCAGCCCGGTGGGACTAGCGGGGGGGCCGCCAGAGACCCAGTACTTC